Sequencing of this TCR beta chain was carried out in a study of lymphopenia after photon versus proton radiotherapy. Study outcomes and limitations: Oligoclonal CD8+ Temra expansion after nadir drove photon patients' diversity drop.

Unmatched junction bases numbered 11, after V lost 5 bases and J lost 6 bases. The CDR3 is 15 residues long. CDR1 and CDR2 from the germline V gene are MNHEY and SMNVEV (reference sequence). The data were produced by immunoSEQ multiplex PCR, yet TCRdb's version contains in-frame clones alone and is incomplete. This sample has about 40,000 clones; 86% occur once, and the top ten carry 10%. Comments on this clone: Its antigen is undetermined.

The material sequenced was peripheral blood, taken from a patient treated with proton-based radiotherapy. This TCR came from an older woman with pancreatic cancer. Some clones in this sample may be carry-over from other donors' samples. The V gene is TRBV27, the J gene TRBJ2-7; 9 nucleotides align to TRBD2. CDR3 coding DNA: TGTGCCAGCAGTAACGCTTTAGCGGGAGCCTCCGAGCAGTACTTC. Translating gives CASSNALAGASEQYF.